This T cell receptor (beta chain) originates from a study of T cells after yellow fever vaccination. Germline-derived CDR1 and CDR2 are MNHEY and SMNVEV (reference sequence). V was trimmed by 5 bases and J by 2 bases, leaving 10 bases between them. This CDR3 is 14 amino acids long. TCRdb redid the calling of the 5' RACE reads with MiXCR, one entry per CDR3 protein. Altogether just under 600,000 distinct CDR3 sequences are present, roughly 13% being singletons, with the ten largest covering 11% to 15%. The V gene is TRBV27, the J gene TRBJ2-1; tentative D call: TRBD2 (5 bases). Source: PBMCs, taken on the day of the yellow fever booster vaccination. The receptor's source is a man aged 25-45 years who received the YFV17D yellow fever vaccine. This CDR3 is CASSATAAYNEQFF. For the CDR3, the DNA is TGTGCCAGCAGTGCTACAGCGGCCTACAATGAGCAGTTCTTC.